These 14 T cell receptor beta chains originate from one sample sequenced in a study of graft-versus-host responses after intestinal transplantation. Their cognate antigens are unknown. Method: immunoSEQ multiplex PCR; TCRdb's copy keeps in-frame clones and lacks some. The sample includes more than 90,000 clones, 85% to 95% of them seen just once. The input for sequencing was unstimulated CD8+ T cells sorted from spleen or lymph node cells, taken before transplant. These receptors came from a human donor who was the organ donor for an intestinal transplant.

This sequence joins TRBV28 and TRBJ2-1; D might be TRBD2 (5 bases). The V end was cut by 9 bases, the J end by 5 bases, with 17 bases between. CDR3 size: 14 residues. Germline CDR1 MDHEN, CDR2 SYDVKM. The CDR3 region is CASGLFSYNNEQFF. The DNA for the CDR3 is TGTGCCAGTGGACTCTTCTCGTACAACAATGAGCAGTTCTTC.

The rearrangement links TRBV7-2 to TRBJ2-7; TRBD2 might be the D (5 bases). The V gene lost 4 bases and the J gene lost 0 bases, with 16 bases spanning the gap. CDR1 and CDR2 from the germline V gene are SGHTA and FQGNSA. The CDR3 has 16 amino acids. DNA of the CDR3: TGTGCCAGCAGCTCCCCACCGGGGTGGGGCTCCTACGAGCAGTACTTC. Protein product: CASSSPPGWGSYEQYF.

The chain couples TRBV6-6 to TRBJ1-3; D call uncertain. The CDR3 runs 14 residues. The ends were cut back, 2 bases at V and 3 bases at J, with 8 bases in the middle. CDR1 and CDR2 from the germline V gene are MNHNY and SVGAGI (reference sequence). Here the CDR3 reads CASSYARNGNTIYF. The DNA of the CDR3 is TGTGCCAGCAGTTACGCCCGAAATGGAAACACCATATATTTT.

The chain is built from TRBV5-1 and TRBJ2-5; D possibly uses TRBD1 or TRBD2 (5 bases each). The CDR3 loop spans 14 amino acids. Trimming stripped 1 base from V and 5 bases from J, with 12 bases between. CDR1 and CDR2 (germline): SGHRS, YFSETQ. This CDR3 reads CASSLSGTGETQYF. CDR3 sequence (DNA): TGCGCCAGCAGCTTGAGTGGGACGGGGGAGACCCAGTACTTC.

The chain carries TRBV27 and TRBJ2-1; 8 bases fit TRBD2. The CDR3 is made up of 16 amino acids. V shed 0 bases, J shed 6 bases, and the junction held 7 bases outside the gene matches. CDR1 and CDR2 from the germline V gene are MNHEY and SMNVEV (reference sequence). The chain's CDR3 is CASSLSGSGGLNEQFF. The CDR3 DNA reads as TGTGCCAGCAGTTTATCGGGGTCGGGAGGGCTCAATGAGCAGTTCTTC.

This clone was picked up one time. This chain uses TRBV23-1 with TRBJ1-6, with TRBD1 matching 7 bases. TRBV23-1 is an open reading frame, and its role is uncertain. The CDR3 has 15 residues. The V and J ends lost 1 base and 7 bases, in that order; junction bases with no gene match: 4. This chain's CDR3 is CASSQFRTGNSPLHF. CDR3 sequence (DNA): TGCGCCAGCAGTCAATTCCGGACAGGCAATTCACCCCTCCACTTT.

The CDR3 nucleotides are TGTGCCAGCAGCCGACACCCCGGGACCCGGGAAAGTGAAGCTTTCTTT. It translates to CASSRHPGTRESEAFF. This chain links TRBV11-3 with TRBJ1-1, with D possibly matching TRBD1 (5 bases). The germline V and J ends were trimmed by 5 bases and 7 bases, with 23 bases remaining between them. Germline assignment: CDR1 SGHNT and CDR2 YENEEA. The CDR3 is made up of 16 amino acids.

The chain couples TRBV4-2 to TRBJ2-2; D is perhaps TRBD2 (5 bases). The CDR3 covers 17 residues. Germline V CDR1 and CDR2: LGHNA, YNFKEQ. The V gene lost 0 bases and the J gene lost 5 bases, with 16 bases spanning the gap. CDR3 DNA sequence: TGTGCCAGCAGCCAAGATGTTAGGCCTCCGGGGACCGGGGAGCTGTTTTTT. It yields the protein CASSQDVRPPGTGELFF.

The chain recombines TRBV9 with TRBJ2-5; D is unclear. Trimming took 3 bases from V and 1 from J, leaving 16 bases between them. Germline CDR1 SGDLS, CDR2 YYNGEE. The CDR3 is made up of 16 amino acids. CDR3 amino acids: CASSATRSGFQETQYF. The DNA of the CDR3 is TGTGCCAGCAGCGCAACTCGCTCCGGTTTCCAAGAGACCCAGTACTTC.

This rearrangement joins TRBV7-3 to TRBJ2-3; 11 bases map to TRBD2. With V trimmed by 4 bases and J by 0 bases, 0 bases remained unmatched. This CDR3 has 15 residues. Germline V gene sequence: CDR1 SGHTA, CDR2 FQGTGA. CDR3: CASSWTSGSTDTQYF. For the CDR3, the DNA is TGTGCCAGCAGCTGGACTAGCGGGAGCACAGATACGCAGTATTTT.

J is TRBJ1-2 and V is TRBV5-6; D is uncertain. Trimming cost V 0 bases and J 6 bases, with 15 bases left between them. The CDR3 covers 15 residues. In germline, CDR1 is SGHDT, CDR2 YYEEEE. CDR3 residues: CASSLGVAGSDGYTF. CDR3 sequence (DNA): TGTGCCAGCAGCTTGGGAGTGGCAGGTTCGGATGGCTACACCTTC.

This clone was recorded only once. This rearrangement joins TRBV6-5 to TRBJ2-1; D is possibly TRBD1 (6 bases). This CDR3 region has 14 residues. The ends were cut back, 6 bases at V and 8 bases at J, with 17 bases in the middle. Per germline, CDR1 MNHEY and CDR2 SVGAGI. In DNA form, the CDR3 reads TGTGCCAGCAGCCCCGACAGGTCTCAGGATGAGCAGTTCTTC. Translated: CASSPDRSQDEQFF.

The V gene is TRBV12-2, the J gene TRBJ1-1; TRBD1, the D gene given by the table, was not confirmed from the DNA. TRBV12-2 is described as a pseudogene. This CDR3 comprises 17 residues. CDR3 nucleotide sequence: TGTGCAAGTCGCTTAATCTGTCTATCGCCAGGGCGCACTGAAGCTTTCTTT. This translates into CASRLICLSPGRTEAFF.

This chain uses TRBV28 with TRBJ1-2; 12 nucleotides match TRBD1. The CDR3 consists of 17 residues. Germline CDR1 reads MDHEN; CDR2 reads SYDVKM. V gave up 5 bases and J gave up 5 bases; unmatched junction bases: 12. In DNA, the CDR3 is TGTGCCAGCAGTAGCAGGGACAGGGGGCCAGAGGATTATGGCTACACCTTC. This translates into CASSSRDRGPEDYGYTF.